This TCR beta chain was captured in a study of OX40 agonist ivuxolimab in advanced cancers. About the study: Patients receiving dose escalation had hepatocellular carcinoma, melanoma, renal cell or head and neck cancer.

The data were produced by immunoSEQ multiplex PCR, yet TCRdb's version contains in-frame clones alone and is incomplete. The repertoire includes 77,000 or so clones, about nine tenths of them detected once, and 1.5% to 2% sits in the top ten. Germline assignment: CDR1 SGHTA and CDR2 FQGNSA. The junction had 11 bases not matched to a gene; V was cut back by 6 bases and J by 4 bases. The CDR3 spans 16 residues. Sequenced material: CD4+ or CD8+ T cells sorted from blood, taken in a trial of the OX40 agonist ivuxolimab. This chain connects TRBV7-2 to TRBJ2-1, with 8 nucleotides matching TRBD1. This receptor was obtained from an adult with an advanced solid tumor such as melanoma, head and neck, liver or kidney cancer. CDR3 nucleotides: TGTGCCAGCAGTCGCAGAACAGGGGGAACGTACAATGAGCAGTTCTTC. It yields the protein CASSRRTGGTYNEQFF.